This T cell receptor (beta chain) was sequenced in a study of regulatory T cells in long-lasting Graves disease. About the research overall: Treatment with antithyroid drugs for over 5 years, together with positive TSH receptor antibodies, meant persistent Graves' disease. The study, taken as a whole, reports: Favored gene segments in persistent disease were TRBV28, TRBJ1-2 and TRBJ2-5. Persistent patients shared about 2,800 public clonotypes among themselves. Newly diagnosed patients shared fewer, at under 1,000. Thyroid tissue was not sampled; only peripheral blood was.

Documented time point: persistent/refractory GD, antithyroid drugs over 5 years with positive TRAb. The TCR library was made from RNA that had been extracted from PBMCs in TRIzol. Researchers made TCR beta libraries by using iRepertoire HTBI primers and running Arm-PCR on CDR3 regions. TCRdb re-analysed the multiplex PCR reads in MiXCR, keeping a single row per CDR3 protein. This table has 650,000 to 700,000 distinct CDR3 sequences, about 30% appearing once. The table lists this clonotype with a few counts. As yet, its antigen is unknown. CDR1 and CDR2 (germline): SGHTA, FQGTGA. V lost 5 bases and J lost 4, with 17 bases in between. This CDR3 comprises 15 residues.

The sequenced sample was peripheral blood mononuclear cells (PBMCs), obtained when the disease was refractory, from a patient treated with antithyroid drugs. This TCR was recovered from a female donor with Graves disease. V is TRBV7-3 and J is TRBJ2-5; D may be TRBD1 or TRBD2 (7 bases each). CDR3 nucleotides: TGTGCCAGCAGCCCAGGGGGGCGGGAGCTAGAGACCCAGTACTTC. Its translation: CASSPGGRELETQYF. Complete variable domain (other parts from reference TRBV7-3 and TRBJ2-5): GAGVSQTPSNKVTEKGKYVELRCDPISGHTALYWYRQSLGQGPEFLIYFQGTGAADDSGLPNDRFFAVRPEGSVSTLKIQRTERGDSAVYLCASSPGGRELETQYFGPGTRLLVL.